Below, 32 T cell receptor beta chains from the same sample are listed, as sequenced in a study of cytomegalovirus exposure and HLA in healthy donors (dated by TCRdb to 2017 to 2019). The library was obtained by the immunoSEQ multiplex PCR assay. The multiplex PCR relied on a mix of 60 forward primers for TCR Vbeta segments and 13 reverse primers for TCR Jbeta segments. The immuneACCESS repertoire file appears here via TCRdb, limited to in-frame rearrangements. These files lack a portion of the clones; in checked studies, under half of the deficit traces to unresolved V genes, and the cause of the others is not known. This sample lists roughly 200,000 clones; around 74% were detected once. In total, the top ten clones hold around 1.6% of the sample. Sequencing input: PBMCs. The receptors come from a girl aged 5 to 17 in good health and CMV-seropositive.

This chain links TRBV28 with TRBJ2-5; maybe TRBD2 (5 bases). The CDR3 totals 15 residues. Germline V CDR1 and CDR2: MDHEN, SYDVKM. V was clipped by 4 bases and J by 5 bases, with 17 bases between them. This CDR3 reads CASSSEMKWEETQYF. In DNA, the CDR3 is TGTGCCAGCAGTTCCGAGATGAAGTGGGAGGAGACCCAGTACTTC.

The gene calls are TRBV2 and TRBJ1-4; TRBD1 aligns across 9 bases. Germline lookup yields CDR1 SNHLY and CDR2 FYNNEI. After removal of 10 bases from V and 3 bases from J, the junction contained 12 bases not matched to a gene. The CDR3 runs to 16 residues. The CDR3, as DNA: TGTGCCATTGCGGGACAGGGAAAAGCTGCTAATGAAAAACTGTTTTTT. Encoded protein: CAIAGQGKAANEKLFF.

CDR3 region: CASSIGGSAGAAEQYF. CDR3 nucleotides: TGTGCCAGTAGTATCGGCGGGTCAGCGGGGGCGGCCGAGCAGTACTTC. This chain uses TRBV19 with TRBJ2-7; 8 bases agree with TRBD2. Unmatched junction bases numbered 13, after V lost 3 bases and J lost 6 bases. The CDR3 runs 16 residues. Germline lookup yields CDR1 LNHDA and CDR2 SQIVND (reference sequence).

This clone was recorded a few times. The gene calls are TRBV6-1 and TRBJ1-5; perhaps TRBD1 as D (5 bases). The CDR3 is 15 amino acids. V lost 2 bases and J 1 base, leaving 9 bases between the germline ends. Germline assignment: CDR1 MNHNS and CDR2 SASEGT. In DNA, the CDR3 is TGTGCCAGCAGTGAAATGGGGCGAAGCAATCAGCCCCAGCATTTT. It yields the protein CASSEMGRSNQPQHF.

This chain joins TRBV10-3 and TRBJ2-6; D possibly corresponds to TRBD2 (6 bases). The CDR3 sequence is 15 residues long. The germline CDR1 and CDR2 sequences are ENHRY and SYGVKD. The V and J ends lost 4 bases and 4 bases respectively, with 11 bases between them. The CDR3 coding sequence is TGTGCCATCAGTGTAGGGACTGAAGGGGCCAACGTCCTGACTTTC. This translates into CAISVGTEGANVLTF.

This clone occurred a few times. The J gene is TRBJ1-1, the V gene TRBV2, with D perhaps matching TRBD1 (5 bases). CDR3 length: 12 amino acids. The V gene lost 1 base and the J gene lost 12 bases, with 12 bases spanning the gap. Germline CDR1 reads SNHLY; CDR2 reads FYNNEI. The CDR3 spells CASSEGGKGPFF. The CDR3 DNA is TGTGCCAGCAGTGAAGGGGGCAAAGGACCTTTCTTT.

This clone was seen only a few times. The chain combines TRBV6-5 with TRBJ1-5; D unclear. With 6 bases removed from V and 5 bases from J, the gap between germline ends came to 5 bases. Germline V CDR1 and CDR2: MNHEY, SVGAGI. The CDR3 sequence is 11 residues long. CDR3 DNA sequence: TGTGCCAGCAGAACAGATCAGCCCCAGCATTTT. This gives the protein CASRTDQPQHF.

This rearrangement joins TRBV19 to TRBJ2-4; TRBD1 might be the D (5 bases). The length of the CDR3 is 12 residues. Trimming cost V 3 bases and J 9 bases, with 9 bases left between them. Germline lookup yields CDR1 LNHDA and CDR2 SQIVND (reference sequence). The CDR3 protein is CASSIQGSIQYF. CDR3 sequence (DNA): TGTGCCAGTAGTATCCAGGGAAGCATTCAGTACTTC. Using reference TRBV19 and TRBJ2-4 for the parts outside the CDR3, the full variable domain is DGGITQSPKYLFRKEGQNVTLSCEQNLNHDAMYWYRQDPGQGLRLIYYSQIVNDFQKGDIAEGYSVSREKKESFPLTVTSAQKNPTAFYLCASSIQGSIQYFGAGTRLSVL.

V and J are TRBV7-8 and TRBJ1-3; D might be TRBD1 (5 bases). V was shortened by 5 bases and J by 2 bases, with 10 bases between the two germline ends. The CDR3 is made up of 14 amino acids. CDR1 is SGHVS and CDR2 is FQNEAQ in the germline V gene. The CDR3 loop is CASSPRRAGNTIYF. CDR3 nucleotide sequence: TGTGCCAGCAGCCCTCGCAGGGCTGGAAACACCATATATTTT.

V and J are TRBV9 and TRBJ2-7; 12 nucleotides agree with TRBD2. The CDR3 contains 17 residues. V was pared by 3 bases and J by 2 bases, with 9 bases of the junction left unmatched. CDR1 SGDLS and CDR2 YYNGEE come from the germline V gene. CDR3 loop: CASSAQTSGGPPYEQYF. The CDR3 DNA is TGTGCCAGCAGCGCGCAGACTAGCGGGGGACCTCCCTACGAGCAGTACTTC.

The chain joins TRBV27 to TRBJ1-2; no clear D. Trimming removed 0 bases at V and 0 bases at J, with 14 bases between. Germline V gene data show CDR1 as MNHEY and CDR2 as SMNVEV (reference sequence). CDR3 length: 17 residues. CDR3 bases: TGTGCCAGCAGTTTATCGAGCGGGGTGACACCTAACTATGGCTACACCTTC. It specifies CASSLSSGVTPNYGYTF.

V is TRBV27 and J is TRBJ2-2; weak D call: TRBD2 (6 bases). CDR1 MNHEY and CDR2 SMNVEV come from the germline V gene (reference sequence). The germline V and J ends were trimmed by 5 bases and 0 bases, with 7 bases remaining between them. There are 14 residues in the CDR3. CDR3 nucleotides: TGTGCCAGCAGTGCGGGGTCGAACACCGGGGAGCTGTTTTTT. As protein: CASSAGSNTGELFF.

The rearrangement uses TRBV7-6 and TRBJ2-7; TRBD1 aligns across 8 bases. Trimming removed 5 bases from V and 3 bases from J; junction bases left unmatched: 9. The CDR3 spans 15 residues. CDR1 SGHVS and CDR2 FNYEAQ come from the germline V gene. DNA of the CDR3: TGTGCCAGCAGCCCCGGACCTGGACAGGGCTACGAGCAGTACTTC. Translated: CASSPGPGQGYEQYF.

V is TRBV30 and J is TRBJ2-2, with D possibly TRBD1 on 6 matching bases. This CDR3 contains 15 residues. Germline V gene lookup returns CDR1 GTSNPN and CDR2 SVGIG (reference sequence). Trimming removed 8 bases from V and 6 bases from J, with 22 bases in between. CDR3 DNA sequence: TGTGCCCTGTTCCGGGACAAGCCCTTTCCCGGGGAGCTGTTTTTT. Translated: CALFRDKPFPGELFF.

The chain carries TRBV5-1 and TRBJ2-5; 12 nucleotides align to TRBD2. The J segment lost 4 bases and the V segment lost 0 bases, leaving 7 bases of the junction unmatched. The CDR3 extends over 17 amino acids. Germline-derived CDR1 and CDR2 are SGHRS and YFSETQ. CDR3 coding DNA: TGCGCCAGCAGCTTGGGGCTAGCGGGGGGGTCGATAGAGACCCAGTACTTC. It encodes CASSLGLAGGSIETQYF.

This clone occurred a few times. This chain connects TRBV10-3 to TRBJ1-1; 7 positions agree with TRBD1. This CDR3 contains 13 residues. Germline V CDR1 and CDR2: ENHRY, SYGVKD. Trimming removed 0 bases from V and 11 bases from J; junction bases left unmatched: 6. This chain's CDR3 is CAISESSGGSAFF. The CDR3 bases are TGTGCCATCAGTGAGTCTTCAGGGGGGAGCGCTTTCTTT.

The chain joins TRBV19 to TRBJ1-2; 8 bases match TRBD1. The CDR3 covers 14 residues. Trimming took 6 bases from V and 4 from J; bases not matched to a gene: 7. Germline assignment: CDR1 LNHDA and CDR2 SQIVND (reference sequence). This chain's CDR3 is CASRTPGGLYGYTF. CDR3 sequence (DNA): TGTGCCAGTAGAACGCCAGGGGGCCTCTATGGCTACACCTTC.

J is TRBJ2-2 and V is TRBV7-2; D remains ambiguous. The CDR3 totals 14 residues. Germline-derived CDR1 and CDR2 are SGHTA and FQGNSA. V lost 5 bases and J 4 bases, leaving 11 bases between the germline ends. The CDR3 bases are TGTGCCAGCAGCCCCCCGGAGAGCACCGGGGAGCTGTTTTTT. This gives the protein CASSPPESTGELFF.

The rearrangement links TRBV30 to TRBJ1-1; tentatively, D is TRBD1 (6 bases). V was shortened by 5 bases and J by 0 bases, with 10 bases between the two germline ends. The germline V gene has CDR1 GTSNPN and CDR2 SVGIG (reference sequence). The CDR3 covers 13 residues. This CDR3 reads CAWETGVNTEAFF. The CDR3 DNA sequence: TGTGCCTGGGAGACAGGAGTGAACACTGAAGCTTTCTTT.

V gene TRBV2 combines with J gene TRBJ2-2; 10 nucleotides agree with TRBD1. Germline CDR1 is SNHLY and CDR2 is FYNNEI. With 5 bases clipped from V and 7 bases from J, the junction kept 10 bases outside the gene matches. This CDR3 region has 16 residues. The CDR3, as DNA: TGTGCCAGCAGTCCAAAAGGACAGGGGGGTGGCGGGGAGCTGTTTTTT. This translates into CASSPKGQGGGGELFF.

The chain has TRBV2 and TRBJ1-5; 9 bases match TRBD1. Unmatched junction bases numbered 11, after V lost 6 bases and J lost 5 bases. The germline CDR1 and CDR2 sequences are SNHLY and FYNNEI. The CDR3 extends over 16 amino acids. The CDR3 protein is CASRESPGQGYQPQHF. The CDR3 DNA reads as TGTGCCAGCAGGGAATCTCCGGGACAGGGATATCAGCCCCAGCATTTT.

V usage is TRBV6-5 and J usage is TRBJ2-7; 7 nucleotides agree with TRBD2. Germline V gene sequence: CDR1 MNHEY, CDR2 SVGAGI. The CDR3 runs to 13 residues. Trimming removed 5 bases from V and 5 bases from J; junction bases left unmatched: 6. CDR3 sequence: CASSGAGENEQYF. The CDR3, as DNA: TGTGCCAGCAGTGGGGCGGGGGAAAACGAGCAGTACTTC.

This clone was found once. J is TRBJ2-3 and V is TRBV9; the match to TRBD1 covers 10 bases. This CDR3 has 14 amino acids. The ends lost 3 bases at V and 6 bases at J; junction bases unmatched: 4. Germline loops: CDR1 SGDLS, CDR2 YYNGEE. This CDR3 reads CASSATGGRDTQYF. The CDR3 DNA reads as TGTGCCAGCAGCGCGACAGGGGGCCGGGATACGCAGTATTTT.

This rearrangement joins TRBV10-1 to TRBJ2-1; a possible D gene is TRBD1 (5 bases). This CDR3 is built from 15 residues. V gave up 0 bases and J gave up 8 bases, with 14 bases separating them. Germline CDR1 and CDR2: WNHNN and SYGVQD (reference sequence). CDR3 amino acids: CASSESKGLRDEQFF. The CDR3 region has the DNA TGCGCCAGCAGTGAGTCGAAGGGGCTTAGGGATGAGCAGTTCTTC.

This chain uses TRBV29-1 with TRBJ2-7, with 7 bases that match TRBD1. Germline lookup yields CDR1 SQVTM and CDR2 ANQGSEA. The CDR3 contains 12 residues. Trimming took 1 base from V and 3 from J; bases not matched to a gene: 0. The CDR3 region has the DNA TGCAGCGTTGAAGGGACAGGCTACGAGCAGTACTTC. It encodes CSVEGTGYEQYF.

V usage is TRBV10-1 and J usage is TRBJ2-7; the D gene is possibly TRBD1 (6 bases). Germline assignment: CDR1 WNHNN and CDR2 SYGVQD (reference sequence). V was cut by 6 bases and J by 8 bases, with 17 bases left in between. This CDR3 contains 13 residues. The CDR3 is CASRDSHTSQQYF. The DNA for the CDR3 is TGCGCCAGCAGGGACAGCCACACCTCGCAGCAGTACTTC.

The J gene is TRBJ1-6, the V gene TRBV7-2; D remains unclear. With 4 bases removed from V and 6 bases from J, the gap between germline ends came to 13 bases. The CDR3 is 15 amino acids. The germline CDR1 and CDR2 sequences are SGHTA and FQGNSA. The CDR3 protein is CASSWGAGSNSPLHF. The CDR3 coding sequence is TGTGCCAGCAGCTGGGGAGCGGGGTCTAATTCACCCCTCCACTTT.

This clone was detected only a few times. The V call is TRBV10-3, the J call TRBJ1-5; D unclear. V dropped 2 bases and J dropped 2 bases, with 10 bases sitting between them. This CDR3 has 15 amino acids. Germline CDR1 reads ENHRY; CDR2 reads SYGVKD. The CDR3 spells CAISEGREGNQPQHF. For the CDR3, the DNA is TGTGCCATCAGTGAGGGGAGGGAGGGCAATCAGCCCCAGCATTTT.

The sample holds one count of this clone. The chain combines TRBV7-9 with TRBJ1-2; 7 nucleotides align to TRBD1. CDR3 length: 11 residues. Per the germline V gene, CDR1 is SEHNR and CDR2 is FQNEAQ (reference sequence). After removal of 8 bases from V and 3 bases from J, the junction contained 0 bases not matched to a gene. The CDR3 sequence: CASGQDYGYTF. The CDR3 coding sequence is TGTGCCAGCGGACAGGACTATGGCTACACCTTC.

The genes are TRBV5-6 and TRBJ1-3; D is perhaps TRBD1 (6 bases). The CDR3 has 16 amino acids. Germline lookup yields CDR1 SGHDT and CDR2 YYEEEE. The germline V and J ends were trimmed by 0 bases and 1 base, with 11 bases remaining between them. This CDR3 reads CASSLGDRRSGNTIYF. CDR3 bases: TGTGCCAGCAGCTTGGGTGACAGGAGATCTGGAAACACCATATATTTT.

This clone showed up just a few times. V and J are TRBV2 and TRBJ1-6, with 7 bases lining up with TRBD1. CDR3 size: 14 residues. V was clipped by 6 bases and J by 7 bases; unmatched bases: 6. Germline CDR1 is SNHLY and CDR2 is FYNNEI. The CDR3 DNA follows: TGTGCCAGCAGCGCGACAGGGCACAATTCACCCCTCCACTTT. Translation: CASSATGHNSPLHF.

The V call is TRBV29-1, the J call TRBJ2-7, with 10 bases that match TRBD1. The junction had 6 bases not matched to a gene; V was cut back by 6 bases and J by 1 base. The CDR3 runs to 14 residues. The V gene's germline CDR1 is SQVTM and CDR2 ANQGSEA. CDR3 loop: CSVSKGQGSYEQYF. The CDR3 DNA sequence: TGCAGCGTGTCCAAGGGACAGGGGTCCTACGAGCAGTACTTC.